A selection of T cell receptor beta chains follows, all from one sample in a study of identical twins. One entry per CDR3 protein results from TCRdb running MiXCR on the 5' RACE reads. The table records 540,000 or so distinct CDR3 sequences, 20% to 25% of them present only once. This same sample was also part of a study on yellow fever vaccine responses in identical twins.

Source material: CD4+ T cells sorted from blood. The receptor source for this set is a woman aged 18-30 years in good health. The CDR3 runs from the conserved cysteine through the conserved F or W. The order of the fields is CDR3 protein, CDR3 DNA, V gene, J gene, D gene, clone size. D genes are given only for firm matches. The size of a clone is reported for some rows only, either as once, few or many, or as a class for expanded clones.

CDR3: CASSLDSAGGGSPLHF
DNA: TGCGCCAGCAGCTTGGATTCCGCAGGGGGCGGTTCACCCCTCCACTTT
V: TRBV5-1
J: TRBJ1-6
D: TRBD1
size: NA

CDR3: CASTPSGPDTQYF
DNA: TGTGCCAGCACGCCTAGCGGGCCAGATACGCAGTATTTT
V: TRBV2
J: TRBJ2-3
D: TRBD2
size: few

CDR3: CASSWGGNQPQHF
DNA: TGTGCCAGCAGTTGGGGGGGCAATCAGCCCCAGCATTTT
V: TRBV28
J: TRBJ1-5
D: NA
size: NA

CDR3: CASSYSDSQNSPLHF
DNA: TGTGCCAGCAGTTACTCGGACAGCCAAAATTCACCCCTCCACTTT
V: TRBV6-5
J: TRBJ1-6
D: NA
size: NA

CDR3: CASSLEAGMLAFF
DNA: TGCGCCAGCAGCTTGGAAGCAGGGATGTTGGCTTTCTTT
V: TRBV5-1
J: TRBJ1-1
D: NA
size: few

CDR3: CASSPGQGGTQYF
DNA: TGTGCCAGCAGCCCAGGACAGGGGGGGACCCAGTACTTC
V: TRBV3-1
J: TRBJ2-5
D: TRBD1
size: NA

CDR3: CSARSRFAGGLLNEQFF
DNA: TGCAGTGCTAGATCGCGGTTCGCGGGAGGGTTACTGAATGAGCAGTTCTTC
V: TRBV20-1
J: TRBJ2-1
D: TRBD2
size: few

CDR3: CSAMTGGRTDTQYF
DNA: TGCAGTGCTATGACGGGAGGGAGAACAGATACGCAGTATTTT
V: TRBV20-1
J: TRBJ2-3
D: TRBD2
size: once

CDR3: CASSFSFRGTEAFF
DNA: TGCGCCAGCAGCTTTTCCTTCAGGGGCACTGAAGCTTTCTTT
V: TRBV5-1
J: TRBJ1-1
D: NA
size: few

CDR3: CASSVSLGQPQHF
DNA: TGCGCCAGCAGCGTTAGTCTGGGTCAGCCCCAGCATTTT
V: TRBV5-1
J: TRBJ1-5
D: NA
size: NA

CDR3: CASSPVATSYNEQFF
DNA: TGTGCCAGCTCACCGGTGGCTACCTCCTACAATGAGCAGTTCTTC
V: TRBV18
J: TRBJ2-1
D: NA
size: NA

CDR3: CAISDGHPQETQYF
DNA: TGTGCCATCAGTGACGGGCACCCCCAGGAGACCCAGTACTTC
V: TRBV10-3
J: TRBJ2-5
D: NA
size: NA

CDR3: CASSELGRETTEAFF
DNA: TGCGCCAGCAGTGAGCTGGGCAGGGAAACGACTGAAGCTTTCTTT
V: TRBV10-2
J: TRBJ1-1
D: NA
size: few

CDR3: CASGLRGGTPNTGELFF
DNA: TGTGCTAGTGGTTTGCGCGGGGGGACCCCGAACACCGGGGAGCTGTTTTTT
V: TRBV12-5
J: TRBJ2-2
D: TRBD2
size: NA

CDR3: CCARGQTGESYNEQFF
DNA: TGCTGTGCTAGAGGTCAGACAGGCGAATCCTACAATGAGCAGTTCTTC
V: TRBV20-1
J: TRBJ2-1
D: NA
size: NA

CDR3: CASSKNPEPAGEQYF
DNA: TGTGCCAGCAGCAAAAATCCGGAACCTGCGGGCGAGCAGTACTTC
V: TRBV12-3/TRBV12-4
J: TRBJ2-7
D: NA
size: few

CDR3: CASSFSPRGQFF
DNA: TGTGCCAGCAGCTTCTCACCTCGGGGGCAGTTCTTC
V: TRBV11-2
J: TRBJ2-1
D: NA
size: NA

CDR3: CASSSIGDHEQFF
DNA: TGTGCCAGCAGTTCAATCGGGGACCATGAGCAGTTCTTC
V: TRBV28
J: TRBJ2-1
D: NA
size: few